What follows are 14 T cell receptor beta chains derived from one specimen sequenced in a study of graft-versus-host responses after intestinal transplantation. These receptors have no known antigen. Some clones are missing from TCRdb's copy, which holds only in-frame ones; the method was immunoSEQ multiplex PCR. The sample lists fewer than 150,000 clones, approximately 90% occurring once. Sequenced here: unstimulated CD4+ T cells sorted from spleen or lymph node cells, sampled before intestinal transplant. Receptors were obtained from a human donor who received an intestinal transplant.

The CDR3 DNA is TGTGCCAGTCACAGGGTTATACCTGAAGCTTTCTTT. Residues: CASHRVIPEAFF. The chain joins TRBV2 to TRBJ1-1; D perhaps matches TRBD1 (6 bases). V lost 9 bases and J lost 6, with 14 bases in between. The CDR3 loop spans 12 amino acids. Germline V gene data show CDR1 as SNHLY and CDR2 as FYNNEI.

The chain recombines TRBV7-3 with TRBJ2-7; 9 bases line up with TRBD2. Germline V CDR1 and CDR2: SGHTA, FQGTGA. V lost 1 base, J lost 4 bases, and 5 bases stayed unmatched. The CDR3 has 15 residues. Here the CDR3 reads CASSLRAGGPYEQYF. For the CDR3, the DNA is TGTGCCAGCAGCTTAAGGGCGGGGGGGCCTTACGAGCAGTACTTC.

This sequence joins TRBV11-1 and TRBJ2-3, with D possibly being TRBD2 (6 bases). The ends were cut back, 3 bases at V and 0 bases at J, with 10 bases in the middle. The CDR3 has 15 amino acids. The germline gives CDR1 SGHAT, CDR2 FQDESV (reference sequence). In DNA, the CDR3 is TGTGCCAGCAGCTTGGATAGCGGAAGCACAGATACGCAGTATTTT. Protein: CASSLDSGSTDTQYF.

V usage is TRBV7-2 and J usage is TRBJ2-5; the D gene could be TRBD1 or TRBD2 (6 bases each). Matching the DNA end better, TRBJ2-7 makes the J call doubtful. Looked up from germline, CDR1 is SGHTA and CDR2 is FQGNSA. CDR3 length: 15 residues. CDR3 nucleotide sequence: TGTGCCAGCAGCTCAGTCGGGGGCTCCTACTACGAGCAGTACTTC. It specifies CASSSVGGSYYEQYF.

The rearrangement joins TRBV9 to TRBJ1-1, with D possibly matching TRBD1 (6 bases). Deletions cut 0 bases from V and 1 base from J, with 10 bases between. This CDR3 is 15 amino acids long. In germline, CDR1 is SGDLS, CDR2 YYNGEE. This CDR3 reads CASSVGAGENTEAFF. The CDR3 nucleotides are TGTGCCAGCAGCGTAGGGGCAGGGGAGAACACTGAAGCTTTCTTT.

The chain has TRBV4-1 and TRBJ1-2; 8 bases are shared with TRBD1. There are 17 residues in the CDR3. V gave up 3 bases and J gave up 1 base; unmatched junction bases: 10. The germline V gene has CDR1 MGHRA and CDR2 YSYEKL. DNA of the CDR3: TGCGCCAGCAGCCACCGACAGGGGAGAGAGTTTAACTATGGCTACACCTTC. It is translated as CASSHRQGREFNYGYTF.

The gene calls are TRBV2 and TRBJ1-1, with a tentative D call TRBD1 (5 bases). The CDR3 totals 13 residues. V was clipped by 7 bases and J by 3 bases, with 12 bases between them. Germline CDR1 reads SNHLY; CDR2 reads FYNNEI. This chain's CDR3 is CASKGNLDTEAFF. The DNA for the CDR3 is TGTGCCAGCAAGGGGAATCTCGACACTGAAGCTTTCTTT.

The V and J genes are TRBV5-1 and TRBJ1-1; TRBD1 agrees at 9 bases. This CDR3 comprises 14 residues. The germline gives CDR1 SGHRS, CDR2 YFSETQ. The ends lost 7 bases at V and 8 bases at J; junction bases unmatched: 12. This chain's CDR3 is CASGLEDRGAEAFF. In DNA form, the CDR3 reads TGCGCCAGCGGCCTAGAGGACAGGGGAGCGGAAGCTTTCTTT.

This clone has a handful of counts. The rearrangement joins TRBV4-2 to TRBJ1-4, with D possibly being TRBD1 (5 bases). The ends were cut back, 0 bases at V and 7 bases at J, with 12 bases in the middle. The CDR3 consists of 15 residues. CDR1 LGHNA and CDR2 YNFKEQ come from the germline V gene. The CDR3 is CASSQDSGNGEKLFF. The CDR3 DNA is TGTGCCAGCAGCCAAGATTCAGGGAATGGTGAAAAACTGTTTTTT.

The chain employs TRBV21-1 and TRBJ2-3; the D call TRBD2 from the table was never checked on the DNA. TRBV21-1 is a pseudogene locus. The CDR3 runs to 18 residues. CDR3 region: CASSIEQPGGTSTDTQYF. DNA for the CDR3: TGTGCCAGCAGCATAGAACAACCCGGGGGTACGAGCACAGATACGCAGTATTTT.

The sample holds one count of this clone. This chain joins TRBV6-6 and TRBJ1-5; perhaps TRBD1 as D (6 bases). CDR1 and CDR2 (germline): MNHNY, SVGAGI (reference sequence). This CDR3 comprises 15 residues. Trimming removed 4 bases from V and 0 bases from J, with 10 bases in between. The chain's CDR3 is CASSLDSNSNQPQHF. The CDR3 bases are TGTGCCAGCAGTTTGGACAGCAATAGCAATCAGCCCCAGCATTTT.

The chain combines TRBV11-2 with TRBJ1-5; tentatively, D is TRBD1 (6 bases). In germline, CDR1 is SGHAT, CDR2 FQNNGV. There are 13 residues in the CDR3. Deletions cut 2 bases from V and 7 bases from J, with 9 bases between. The CDR3 region is CASSLSRGQPQHF. The CDR3 coding sequence is TGTGCCAGCAGCTTATCCAGGGGCCAGCCCCAGCATTTT.

The genes are TRBV5-6 and TRBJ2-1; D might be TRBD1 or TRBD2, each matching 6 bases. Trimming stripped 2 bases from V and 7 bases from J, with 13 bases between. The CDR3 is 14 amino acids. Germline V gene sequence: CDR1 SGHDT, CDR2 YYEEEE. Here the CDR3 DNA reads TGTGCCAGCAGCTTTGGGGGGCTCAAGAATGAGCAGTTCTTC. Translated, it gives CASSFGGLKNEQFF.

V gene TRBV5-1 combines with J gene TRBJ2-3, with 9 positions matching TRBD2. V shed 0 bases and J 2 bases; nucleotides not matched to a gene: 4. Germline V gene sequence: CDR1 SGHRS, CDR2 YFSETQ. The CDR3 consists of 16 residues. Written as DNA, the CDR3 is TGCGCCAGCAGCTTGGCCGGCGGGGGGGTCACAGATACGCAGTATTTT. This translates into CASSLAGGGVTDTQYF.